This note documents a single TCR beta chain sequence. This sample stems from a study of blood T cell repertoires in COVID-19. Study background: T cells, B-cell-depleted T cells, or PBMCs supplied cDNA or gDNA.

In the study's own analysis: Estimation of nucleated cell counts relied on the amplification of reference gene primers. The data were produced by immunoSEQ multiplex PCR, yet TCRdb's version contains in-frame clones alone and is incomplete. Clone size and V and J calls were adopted from that table, with D and trimming inferred from the DNA. The profile shows some 400,000 clones, 70% to 85% of them singletons. After removal of 1 base from V and 9 bases from J, the junction contained 10 bases not matched to a gene. Germline-derived CDR1 and CDR2 are SGHDN and FVKESK. CDR3 length: 18 residues. The TCR was taken from a human donor with acute or convalescent COVID-19. The donor label of this sample is uncertain. The sample taken for sequencing was peripheral blood. The chain is built from TRBV14 and TRBJ2-1; 15 positions match TRBD2. The CDR3 nucleotides read TGTGCCAGCAGCCAAGCACTAGGACTAGCGGGAGGGGCTCTTGAGCAGTTCTTC. Translating gives CASSQALGLAGGALEQFF. Full variable domain (remainder filled in from reference TRBV14 and TRBJ2-1): EAGVTQFPSHSVIEKGQTVTLRCDPISGHDNLYWYRRVMGKEIKFLLHFVKESKQDESGMPNNRFLAERTGGTYSTLKVQPAELEDSGVYFCASSQALGLAGGALEQFFGPGTRLTVL.